The sequence of this TCR beta chain was determined in a study of shared clonotypes between healthy human individuals. Overall study context: Researchers assigned three CD4 naive, three CD4 memory, two CD8 naive and one CD8 memory plate to each donor. Regarding the study as a whole: Naive CD4 clonotype sharing across several donors was around 5%. Tissue TCR repertoires likely differ from these blood-only repertoires.

Trimming stripped 5 bases from V and 5 bases from J, with 19 bases between. Per germline, CDR1 SGHAT and CDR2 FQNNGV. The CDR3 runs to 15 residues. The sorted-subset replicate PCRs were given about 200 ng DNA, which is approximately 30,000 T cell genomes. Sequenced by immunoSEQ multiplex PCR; TCRdb stores in-frame clones only, minus some. The data contain more than 400,000 clones, 95% to 96% of them singletons. Remarks on this clone: Antigen specificity is unknown.

This clonotype was sampled from a woman between 25 and 40 years old in good health. Specimen: naive CD4+ T cells sorted from blood. This sample's subset: CD45RA+ positively selected. The rearrangement joins TRBV11-2 to TRBJ2-7; D is uncertain. In DNA, the CDR3 is TGTGCCAGCAGCCAGGCCCCGGGCCCCACCCACGAGCAGTACTTC. Its protein product is CASSQAPGPTHEQYF.